Listed below are T cell receptor beta chains from one sample, sequenced in a study of blood T cell repertoires in COVID-19. Profiling relied on immunoSEQ multiplex PCR, and the TCRdb table lists in-frame clones only, not all of them. The top ten clones hold around 1.8% of a sample with around 240,000 clones, 75% to 90% of them seen once. The specimen sequenced was PBMCs or T cells enriched from blood (not recorded which). The receptors derive from a woman in her 50s who had recovered from COVID-19. Each CDR3 is given with its conserved first and last residue. A D gene is named only where the DNA matches it firmly. Not every row has a clone size; where given, it reads once, few, many or a size class.

TRBJ2-3,NA,NA,TRBV25-1,CASSSPGRAGTDTQYF,TGTGCCAGCTCAAGCCCAGGCAGGGCGGGGACAGATACGCAGTATTTT
TRBJ2-5,NA,NA,TRBV2,CASSPPSRPTETQYF,TGTGCCAGCAGCCCACCCAGCAGGCCAACGGAGACCCAGTACTTC
TRBJ1-1,NA,once,TRBV9,CASSVAQVPISPNTEAFF,TGTGCCAGCAGCGTAGCACAGGTGCCGATCTCACCGAACACTGAAGCTTTCTTT
TRBJ2-5,NA,NA,TRBV5-8,CASSTWTYIQETQYF,TGTGCCAGCAGCACCTGGACATATATACAAGAGACCCAGTACTTC
TRBJ2-2,TRBD1,NA,TRBV7-3,CASSLRTGGVSGELFF,TGTGCCAGCAGCTTAAGGACAGGGGGCGTATCCGGGGAGCTGTTTTTT
TRBJ2-7,TRBD2,NA,TRBV28,CASSLATSGRFEQYF,TGTGCCAGCAGTTTGGCGACTAGCGGGAGGTTCGAGCAGTACTTC
TRBJ2-7,NA,NA,TRBV27,CASSSGEEGYEQYF,TGTGCCAGCAGTTCCGGGGAGGAGGGCTACGAGCAGTACTTC
TRBJ1-2,NA,once,TRBV28,CALGGGNYGYTF,TGTGCCCTTGGGGGGGGGAACTATGGCTACACCTTC
TRBJ2-2,NA,NA,TRBV19,CASSPSGMNTGELFF,TGTGCCAGTAGTCCGTCGGGGATGAACACCGGGGAGCTGTTTTTT
TRBJ2-5,NA,NA,TRBV24-1,CATSDLPGGVQETQYF,TGTGCCACCAGTGATTTACCAGGAGGGGTCCAAGAGACCCAGTACTTC
TRBJ1-1,NA,few,TRBV5-1,CASSSPGGPAREAFF,TGCGCCAGCAGCTCCCCCGGCGGGCCGGCGAGAGAAGCTTTCTTT
TRBJ2-7,TRBD1,NA,TRBV6-1,CASSEGNRGSYEQYF,TGTGCCAGCAGTGAGGGAAACAGGGGCTCCTACGAGCAGTACTTC
TRBJ2-1,NA,NA,TRBV7-9,CASSQIGGLYNEQFF,TGTGCCAGCAGCCAGATCGGGGGGCTCTACAATGAGCAGTTCTTC
TRBJ2-7,TRBD2,few,TRBV29-1,CSVEGGGSYEQYF,TGCAGCGTGGAGGGCGGGGGGAGCTACGAGCAGTACTTC
TRBJ2-7,TRBD2,NA,TRBV28,CASSFPATAGVHPAGGEQYF,TGTGCCAGCAGTTTCCCTGCCACTGCGGGAGTACACCCCGCGGGAGGCGAGCAGTACTTC